The next 13 T cell receptor beta chains were all read from a single sample in a study of regulatory T cells in long-lasting Graves disease. Assembly of TCR beta libraries relied on iRepertoire HTBI primers together with Arm-PCR of CDR3 regions. TCRdb independently ran MiXCR on the multiplex PCR reads; one entry per CDR3 protein. There are about 400,000 distinct CDR3 sequences in the sample; about 20% occur only once, and about 20% lies in the top ten. This sample's time point: persistent/refractory GD, antithyroid drugs over 5 years with positive TRAb. From PBMCs, RNA was extracted and then used to make the TCR library. The sample was peripheral blood mononuclear cells (PBMCs), taken when the disease was refractory, from a patient treated with antithyroid drugs. The receptors originated from a female donor with Graves disease.

The table lists this clonotype with many counts. V gene TRBV28 combines with J gene TRBJ1-1; tentative D call: TRBD1 (6 bases). This CDR3 has 12 amino acids. Germline CDR1 is MDHEN and CDR2 is SYDVKM. Deletions cut 8 bases from V and 4 bases from J, with 11 bases between. As DNA, the CDR3 is TGTGCCAGCCGAGGGGGTGGCACTGAAGCTTTCTTT. Translation gives CASRGGGTEAFF.

There are many counts of this clonotype. The genes are TRBV12-3 or TRBV12-4 and TRBJ2-5, with 7 bases lining up with TRBD1. The V segment lost 5 bases and the J segment 4 bases; nucleotides outside the gene matches: 16. CDR3 length: 17 amino acids. The CDR3 sequence is CASSPDRGRGSVETQYF. The CDR3 coding sequence is TGTGCCAGCAGTCCCGATAGGGGCAGGGGGTCGGTAGAGACCCAGTACTTC.

This clonotype was seen only a few times. This chain connects TRBV25-1 to TRBJ1-1; D remains ambiguous. This CDR3 comprises 12 residues. The V gene's germline CDR1 is MGHDK and CDR2 SYGVNS. V lost 8 bases, J lost 1 base, and 8 bases lay in between. The DNA for the CDR3 is TGTGCCAGCGGGGAGGGGAACACTGAAGCTTTCTTT. Translating it yields CASGEGNTEAFF.

In its sample, this clonotype was seen many times. The chain carries TRBV10-3 and TRBJ2-5, with TRBD2 identical over 11 bases. Looked up from germline, CDR1 is ENHRY and CDR2 is SYGVKD. This CDR3 is 18 amino acids long. The J segment lost 5 bases and the V segment lost 4 bases, leaving 15 bases of the junction unmatched. CDR3 loop: CAISATPGTSGARETQYF. CDR3 DNA: TGTGCCATCAGTGCCACCCCTGGGACTAGCGGAGCTAGGGAGACCCAGTACTTC.

The gene calls are TRBV2 and TRBJ2-3; TRBD2 matches at 9 bases. Germline CDR1 reads SNHLY; CDR2 reads FYNNEI. This CDR3 comprises 13 residues. Trimming removed 6 bases from V and 5 bases from J; junction bases left unmatched: 3. CDR3 sequence (DNA): TGTGCCAGCAGAGGACTAGCGATAGATACGCAGTATTTT. This translates into CASRGLAIDTQYF.

This clonotype was recorded many times. The chain joins TRBV28 to TRBJ1-6; 7 bases line up with TRBD1. This CDR3 is built from 17 residues. Trimming cost V 4 bases and J 7 bases; bases outside gene matches: 13. Germline-derived CDR1 and CDR2 are MDHEN and SYDVKM. The chain's CDR3 is CASSYRPGTEGNSPLHF. The CDR3 bases are TGTGCCAGCAGTTATCGACCCGGGACAGAGGGGAATTCACCCCTCCACTTT.

J is TRBJ1-5 and V is TRBV3-1; 10 bases map to TRBD1. Germline V gene data show CDR1 as LGHDT and CDR2 as YNNKEL (reference sequence). V gave up 4 bases and J gave up 5 bases; unmatched junction bases: 8. The CDR3 extends over 16 amino acids. CDR3 sequence reads: CASSRPGQGTDQPQHF. CDR3 coding DNA: TGTGCCAGCAGCCGCCCGGGACAGGGGACCGATCAGCCCCAGCATTTT.

This clonotype has a count of ten or more. The CDR3 DNA reads as TGTGCCAGCAGCTTAGGACCAATCTACGAGCAGTACTTC. Its protein product is CASSLGPIYEQYF. The chain carries TRBV7-2 and TRBJ2-7, with D unresolved. Germline lookup yields CDR1 SGHTA and CDR2 FQGNSA. The CDR3 runs to 13 residues. Trimming removed 1 base at V and 3 bases at J, with 7 bases between.

CDR3 DNA sequence: TGCAGTGCTAGAGGGGTCAGGGGGCGCGTTAAAGCTTTCTTT. The encoded protein is CSARGVRGRVKAFF. The V call is TRBV20-1, the J call TRBJ1-1, with 8 bases that match TRBD1. CDR3 length equals 14 residues. The ends lost 1 base at V and 9 bases at J; junction bases unmatched: 10. From germline, CDR1 is DFQATT and CDR2 SNEGSKA (reference sequence).

This clonotype was recorded a few times. The rearrangement uses TRBV3-1 and TRBJ2-6; D is ambiguous. The V end was cut by 2 bases, the J end by 0 bases, with 5 bases between. CDR3 length equals 15 residues. CDR1 and CDR2 (germline): LGHDT, YNNKEL (reference sequence). CDR3 bases: TGTGCCAGCAGCCAATTGCTCTCTGGGGCCAACGTCCTGACTTTC. Encoded protein: CASSQLLSGANVLTF.

The V gene is TRBV19, the J gene TRBJ1-1; no firm D call. The CDR3 totals 17 residues. The germline V and J ends were trimmed by 4 bases and 0 bases, with 18 bases remaining between them. Germline V lookup: CDR1 LNHDA, CDR2 SQIVND (reference sequence). CDR3 nucleotide sequence: TGTGCCAGTAGTAAGAGGCCGGCAGTCAACATGAACACTGAAGCTTTCTTT. Amino acid sequence: CASSKRPAVNMNTEAFF.

The rearrangement uses TRBV6-2 or TRBV6-3 and TRBJ2-7; D might be TRBD1 (6 bases). Germline CDR1 is MNHEY and CDR2 is SVGEGT. There are 14 residues in the CDR3. With 7 bases removed from V and 0 bases from J, the gap between germline ends came to 13 bases. The CDR3 region is CASKTRDISYEQYF. For the CDR3, the DNA is TGTGCCAGCAAAACCCGGGACATCTCCTACGAGCAGTACTTC.

This chain links TRBV4-1 with TRBJ2-3; 13 nucleotides align to TRBD2. The CDR3 runs to 18 residues. Germline V gene sequence: CDR1 MGHRA, CDR2 YSYEKL. V shed 0 bases and J 3 bases; nucleotides not matched to a gene: 6. CDR3 DNA: TGCGCCAGCAGCCAAGATTGGGGGACTAGCGGGATTACAGATACGCAGTATTTT. This sequence encodes CASSQDWGTSGITDTQYF.